This T cell receptor beta chain derives from a study of chemoradiotherapy in HPV16-positive cancers. Measured with immunoSEQ multiplex PCR; TCRdb has only the in-frame clones, and not every one. The data contain about 10,000 clones, 65% to 80% of them seen just once; the ten biggest clones take up roughly 14%. On this clone itself: Its antigen is as yet unknown.

Study results and limitations: HPV-specific T cells were functionally defined from only two HPV16-positive patients. Candidate HPV-specific clones and E7-related TCR motifs grew in tumor during treatment.

The CDR3 totals 17 residues. Unmatched junction bases numbered 11, after V lost 0 bases and J lost 5 bases. The germline V gene has CDR1 MNHEY and CDR2 SMNVEV (reference sequence). The V call is TRBV27, the J call TRBJ2-3; 7 nucleotides agree with TRBD2. This clonotype was obtained from a human donor with HPV-associated anogenital cancer. The sample consisted of tumor tissue, taken from a patient who underwent chemoradiotherapy. The CDR3 DNA reads as TGTGCCAGCAGTTTATCCCTGTTACTAGCGATGGGAGATACGCAGTATTTT. Translated, it gives CASSLSLLLAMGDTQYF.